The 27 T cell receptor beta chains given below trace back to one sample, sequenced in a study of identical twins. TCRdb reanalysed the 5' RACE reads using MiXCR and keeps one entry per CDR3 protein. This sample has hundreds of thousands of distinct CDR3 sequences, with over 9% found just once. These data also formed part of another study, on yellow fever vaccine responses in identical twins.

Material: CD8+ T cells sorted from blood. These receptors were collected from a young woman in good health.

The V and J genes are TRBV6-5 and TRBJ2-3, with TRBD1 identical over 9 bases. CDR3 length: 17 residues. Trimming cost V 0 bases and J 5 bases; bases outside gene matches: 9. In germline, CDR1 is MNHEY, CDR2 SVGAGI. CDR3 sequence reads: CASSYSGGQGIGDTQYF. CDR3 DNA: TGTGCCAGCAGTTACTCTGGGGGACAGGGTATCGGAGATACGCAGTATTTT.

V gene TRBV20-1 combines with J gene TRBJ2-1, with TRBD2 matching 10 bases. From germline, CDR1 is DFQATT and CDR2 SNEGSKA (reference sequence). CDR3 length: 17 residues. Trimming took 0 bases from V and 2 from J; bases not matched to a gene: 7. The CDR3 is CSARDSPSGRPYNEQFF. Here the CDR3 DNA reads TGCAGTGCTAGAGATTCCCCTAGCGGGAGACCCTACAATGAGCAGTTCTTC.

This clonotype was observed at least ten times. The chain carries TRBV7-9 and TRBJ2-7, with TRBD1 matching 7 bases. V dropped 6 bases and J dropped 1; count of bases not matched to a gene: 9. CDR1 is SEHNR, CDR2 FQNEAQ, per germline (reference sequence). The CDR3 contains 15 residues. DNA of the CDR3: TGTGCCAGCAGTCGAGAAGTGGGACAGTCCTACGAGCAGTACTTC. Translation gives CASSREVGQSYEQYF.

This clonotype was seen a few times. The CDR3 protein is CASRPPGVTEAFF. DNA for the CDR3: TGTGCCAGCCGGCCCCCTGGGGTCACTGAAGCTTTCTTT. The chain employs TRBV12-3 or TRBV12-4 and TRBJ1-1; D ambiguous. The CDR3 is 13 residues long. Trimming shortened V by 8 bases and J by 4 bases, and 14 bases separated the two germline ends.

Comments on this clonotype: Germline and junction disagree at one end, which may indicate a read error. The chain combines TRBV27 with TRBJ2-1; D might be TRBD1 or TRBD2, each matching 5 bases. CDR1 is MNHEY and CDR2 is SMNVEV in the germline V gene (reference sequence). The CDR3 has 15 residues. The CDR3 loop is CSSDPGRGSYNEQFF. In nucleotides, the CDR3 is TGTTCCAGCGACCCGGGACGGGGCTCCTACAATGAGCAGTTCTTC.

This clonotype appeared a few times. The V gene is TRBV20-1, the J gene TRBJ2-3; D is ambiguous. The CDR3 contains 14 residues. Trimming removed 1 base from V and 6 bases from J, with 14 bases in between. Germline-derived CDR1 and CDR2 are DFQATT and SNEGSKA (reference sequence). The CDR3 DNA follows: TGCAGTGCTAGAGTGGAAAGCCCTCGGGATACGCAGTATTTT. Its translation: CSARVESPRDTQYF.

The chain combines TRBV20-1 with TRBJ2-4; TRBD2 matches at 12 bases. This CDR3 contains 12 residues. CDR1 is DFQATT and CDR2 is SNEGSKA in the germline V gene (reference sequence). The ends lost 6 bases at V and 7 bases at J; junction bases unmatched: 1. The CDR3 protein is CSATSGGNIQYF. CDR3 coding DNA: TGCAGTGCAACTAGCGGGGGGAACATTCAGTACTTC.

This clonotype was seen at least ten times. The J gene is TRBJ2-1, the V gene TRBV20-1, with a tentative D call TRBD2 (5 bases). Germline V gives CDR1 DFQATT, CDR2 SNEGSKA (reference sequence). V lost 2 bases and J 6 bases, leaving 14 bases between the germline ends. The CDR3 loop spans 14 amino acids. The CDR3 sequence is CSARRDYYLNEQFF. The CDR3 nucleotides are TGCAGTGCTAGACGAGACTATTACCTCAATGAGCAGTTCTTC.

This clonotype was seen a handful of times. The rearrangement uses TRBV28 and TRBJ2-2, with TRBD2 matching 10 bases. This CDR3 contains 15 residues. Per the germline V gene, CDR1 is MDHEN and CDR2 is SYDVKM. Trimming cost V 6 bases and J 6 bases; bases outside gene matches: 7. Here the CDR3 DNA reads TGTGCCAGCAGCTCAGCGGGAGGGGAGGCCGGGGAGCTGTTTTTT. This codes for CASSSAGGEAGELFF.

This clonotype was seen more than once but under ten times. The chain carries TRBV7-6 and TRBJ1-1; a possible D gene is TRBD1 (6 bases). The V end was cut by 5 bases, the J end by 6 bases, with 13 bases between. Germline loops: CDR1 SGHVS, CDR2 FNYEAQ. The CDR3 spans 13 residues. This CDR3 is CASSPGQPPEAFF. The CDR3 DNA reads TGTGCCAGCAGCCCCGGACAGCCTCCTGAAGCTTTCTTT.

Points on this clonotype: An end of the junction does not agree with germline; a read error may underlie this. The chain is built from TRBV4-1 and TRBJ1-1; possible D gene TRBD1, 6 bases. In germline, CDR1 is MGHRA, CDR2 YSYEKL. The CDR3 covers 15 residues. In DNA, the CDR3 is TGCGCCAGCAGCCAAGAAAGGGGGGTGGACAGCGAAGGAGTCTTT. Residues: CASSQERGVDSEGVF.

The chain joins TRBV29-1 to TRBJ2-5; tentative D call: TRBD1 (6 bases). The CDR3 covers 15 residues. Germline V CDR1 and CDR2: SQVTM, ANQGSEA. Trimming left V 1 base short and J 5 bases short, with 17 bases between. The CDR3 region is CSVEGARGLGETQYF. In DNA, the CDR3 is TGCAGCGTTGAAGGGGCCAGGGGCCTGGGGGAGACCCAGTACTTC.

This clonotype has more than one count but fewer than ten. The chain couples TRBV21-1 to TRBJ2-3. TRBV21-1 constitutes a pseudogene. The CDR3 contains 14 residues. CDR3 loop: CASSKRRPVDTQYF. The CDR3 DNA follows: TGTGCCAGCAGCAAACGGAGACCGGTAGATACGCAGTATTTT.

This clonotype was counted ten times or more. As DNA, the CDR3 is TGTGCCAGCTTAAGAGGGGCTGGCACAGATACGCAGTATTTT. It yields the protein CASLRGAGTDTQYF. The V gene is TRBV12-3 or TRBV12-4, the J gene TRBJ2-3, with D perhaps being TRBD1 or TRBD2 (5 bases each). The CDR3 sequence is 14 residues long. Trimming pared 8 bases from V and 1 base from J, leaving 13 bases between.

This clonotype occurred a few times. The rearrangement links TRBV9 to TRBJ1-2, with D maybe TRBD1 (5 bases). The CDR3 contains 10 residues. The germline CDR1 and CDR2 sequences are SGDLS and YYNGEE. The V and J ends lost 10 bases and 8 bases respectively, with 12 bases between them. The CDR3 loop is CASRGEGYTF. The DNA of the CDR3 is TGTGCCTCCCGGGGGGAAGGCTACACCTTC.

This chain joins TRBV7-9 and TRBJ2-2; 10 bases are a match to TRBD2. Looked up from germline, CDR1 is SEHNR and CDR2 is FQNEAQ (reference sequence). V lost 5 bases, J lost 7 bases, and 7 bases stayed unmatched. There are 15 residues in the CDR3. The CDR3 DNA follows: TGTGCCAGCAGCCGCGGGACTAGCGAGTACGGGGAGCTGTTTTTT. Translating gives CASSRGTSEYGELFF.

A few counts support this clonotype. The V gene is TRBV5-1, the J gene TRBJ2-7, with no clear D. Germline CDR1 is SGHRS and CDR2 is YFSETQ. The V end lost 5 bases, the J end lost 2 bases, and 11 bases lay between the germline ends. The CDR3 runs to 13 residues. The CDR3 spells CASSDTNTYEQYF. The CDR3 DNA reads as TGCGCCAGCAGTGATACAAATACCTACGAGCAGTACTTC.

This clonotype came up a few times. Here the CDR3 DNA reads TGTGCCAGTAGTTGGCACATCCAAGAGACCCAGTACTTC. Protein product: CASSWHIQETQYF. This chain links TRBV19 with TRBJ2-5, with D unresolved. The CDR3 extends over 13 amino acids. Germline V gene data show CDR1 as LNHDA and CDR2 as SQIVND (reference sequence). The V gene lost 5 bases and the J gene lost 1 base, with 8 bases spanning the gap. Full variable domain (rest looked up from reference TRBV19 and TRBJ2-5): DGGITQSPKYLFRKEGQNVTLSCEQNLNHDAMYWYRQDPGQGLRLIYYSQIVNDFQKGDIAEGYSVSREKKESFPLTVTSAQKNPTAFYLCASSWHIQETQYFGPGTRLLVL.

This sequence joins TRBV20-1 and TRBJ2-7, with 14 bases that match TRBD2. J lost 2 bases, V lost 5 bases, and 11 bases had no gene match. The CDR3 sequence is 17 residues long. Germline CDR1 is DFQATT and CDR2 is SNEGSKA (reference sequence). DNA for the CDR3: TGCAGTGCTCCAGGACTAGCGGGAGGCCCTTTAACCTACGAGCAGTACTTC. It encodes CSAPGLAGGPLTYEQYF.

This clonotype was counted a few times. This chain connects TRBV4-1 to TRBJ1-1; no clear D gene. Trimming removed 3 bases at V and 3 bases at J, with 8 bases between. The CDR3 length is 13 residues. Germline CDR1 is MGHRA and CDR2 is YSYEKL. CDR3 coding DNA: TGCGCCAGCAGCCAGGGGTTGTACACTGAAGCTTTCTTT. Translation: CASSQGLYTEAFF.

This clonotype was counted at least ten times. J is TRBJ1-2 and V is TRBV9; TRBD1 matches 7 bases. The CDR3 consists of 12 residues. V shed 7 bases, J shed 4 bases, and the junction held 4 bases outside the gene matches. Germline loops: CDR1 SGDLS, CDR2 YYNGEE. The CDR3 DNA reads as TGTGCCAGCTTAGACAGGGTCTATGGCTACACCTTC. Its translation: CASLDRVYGYTF.

The rearrangement uses TRBV14 and TRBJ2-2, with 7 bases fitting TRBD2. Looked up from germline, CDR1 is SGHDN and CDR2 is FVKESK. Losses at the gene ends were 0 bases for V and 2 bases for J; bases not matched to a gene: 6. The CDR3 loop spans 17 amino acids. CDR3 protein: CASSQDWLAENTGELFF. The CDR3 DNA reads TGTGCCAGCAGCCAAGATTGGCTAGCGGAAAACACCGGGGAGCTGTTTTTT.

This clonotype has more than one count but fewer than ten. This chain joins TRBV6-4 and TRBJ2-3, with no clear D. Trimming cost V 3 bases and J 0 bases, with 7 bases left between them. The CDR3 runs to 14 residues. Germline CDR1 and CDR2: MRHNA and SNTAGT. CDR3: CASSERPSTDTQYF. DNA for the CDR3: TGTGCCAGCAGTGAGAGACCTAGCACAGATACGCAGTATTTT.

The chain links TRBV10-3 to TRBJ1-2; no firm D call. The CDR3 length is 15 residues. Trimming cost V 6 bases and J 1 base, with 15 bases left between them. CDR1 is ENHRY, CDR2 SYGVKD, per germline. Here the CDR3 DNA reads TGTGCCATCAGCGACAAGGCCACAAATAACTATGGCTACACCTTC. Protein: CAISDKATNNYGYTF.

This chain uses TRBV2 with TRBJ2-1; the match to TRBD1 covers 7 bases. The junction had 4 bases not matched to a gene; V was cut back by 1 base and J by 4 bases. The germline V gene encodes CDR1 SNHLY and CDR2 FYNNEI. The CDR3 spans 15 residues. DNA of the CDR3: TGTGCCAGCAGTGAAGGGTGGACAGGATACAATGAGCAGTTCTTC. Residues: CASSEGWTGYNEQFF.

This clonotype was seen a handful of times. The gene calls are TRBV7-9 and TRBJ2-3; D might be TRBD2 (5 bases). Trimming removed 6 bases from V and 2 bases from J, with 18 bases in between. The CDR3 is made up of 16 amino acids. CDR1 SEHNR and CDR2 FQNEAQ come from the germline V gene (reference sequence). The CDR3 loop is CASSSRTEDATDTQYF. In DNA, the CDR3 is TGTGCCAGCAGTTCCCGGACGGAGGACGCCACAGATACGCAGTATTTT.

The V gene is TRBV27, the J gene TRBJ1-2; TRBD1 is a possible D gene (6 bases). The germline gives CDR1 MNHEY, CDR2 SMNVEV (reference sequence). Trimming shortened V by 6 bases and J by 2 bases, and 13 bases separated the two germline ends. This CDR3 has 14 residues. The CDR3 DNA follows: TGTGCCAGCAGCCTGGGGGCCGGAAACTATGGCTACACCTTC. Amino acids: CASSLGAGNYGYTF.